This TCR beta chain emerged from a study of T cells in Graves' hyperthyroidism and ophthalmopathy (dated by TCRdb to the late 2010s). Regarding the complete study: TCR V-J signatures able to tell the groups apart were searched for in a discovery cohort of 90 to 100 patients, of whom more than 40 had Graves' ophthalmopathy and under 65 had stable Graves' hyperthyroidism. An independent validation cohort of under 20 hyperthyroidism patients and approximately 17 patients who later progressed to ophthalmopathy tested prospective prediction of ophthalmopathy. The roughly 99 discovery patients were divided at random into training and test sets in a 7:3 ratio. The study also compared thyroid tissue and blood T-cell repertoires from five or six Graves' hyperthyroidism patients. After sampling, hyperthyroidism patients received methimazole starting at 30 mg daily, and ophthalmopathy patients received high-dose intravenous methylprednisolone. According to the paper, TCR Vbeta CDR3 sequencing was carried out on some 140 peripheral blood samples, which came from under 50 ophthalmopathy, around 75 hyperthyroidism and roughly 17 progressor patients. Study-wide findings and limitations: Sample size was not statistically predetermined, and blinding of investigators to group allocation was not performed. A 13 V-J signature model separated ophthalmopathy from stable hyperthyroidism, with approximately 87% sensitivity and roughly 81% specificity in cross-validation and 80%/75% in testing. In validation, the model predicted progression to ophthalmopathy a median of approximately 6.3 months before onset, with roughly 70% sensitivity and 72.22% specificity. Blood samples also contained most of the expanded thyroid clonotypes (frequency above 0.001), which suggests that blood repertoires may reflect thyroid immune responses.

TCR beta CDR3 regions were amplified from RNA transcripts. The TCR CDR3 was subjected to a first round of RT-PCR using the HTBI primer set and the Qiagen OneStep RT-PCR kit. The libraries were constructed in a second round of multiplex PCR and then size-selected and purified. The libraries were sequenced on an Illumina HiSeq2000 using paired-end 100 bp reads. The paper's processing steps were these. SOAPnuke was used to process the raw data, removing reads that contained adapters or uncalled bases, had a mean Phred below 15, or lacked an exact match to the constant primer or identifier. COPE v1.2.5 was used to merge the high-quality paired reads, and each unique nucleotide sequence was defined as a clonotype. MiTCR v1.1 was used to align clonotypes to the IMGT TRBV, TRBD and TRBJ reference segments. Analysis was restricted to V-J combinations with a frequency above 0.0001, which covered over 98% of repertoires. The TCS score was defined as F50 (clonal expansion) divided by E x V (chaos), with BLOSUM62-based TCRdist calculated between CDR3 peptides within each V-J. Welch's t-statistics and random forest reduced several hundred V-J features to some 14, which were used in a naive Bayes classifier (R e1071). Thyroid-blood repertoire similarity was quantified with the Morisita-Horn index. TCRdb applied fastp at Q25 and MiXCR to the public reads, then kept only in-frame beta chains. CDR3 protein duplicates are merged, each entry listing the most common genes and DNA. The V and J calls come from TCRdb's annotation, not from the publication. In all, the sample holds 500,000 to 650,000 distinct CDR3 sequences, and 46% of those were seen once. Of the sample, about two fifths is held by the ten largest clones.

Any patient with an uncontrolled infection, another autoimmune disease, pregnancy or lactation was excluded. Diagnoses relied on clinical symptoms, serum thyroxine and TRAb, thyroid ultrasound and orbital computed tomography. Trizol reagent was used to extract total RNA, and RNA quality was then checked on an Agilent 2100 Bioanalyzer. From cysteine to phenylalanine, the CDR3 is 15 amino acids long. Only the CDR3 region is kept as DNA, spanning 45 bases read in frame from base 1. V loses 3 bases at its end and J loses 8 bases; junction bases beyond the gene matches: 9. From the germline V gene (reference sequence), CDR1 is LNHDA and CDR2 is SQIVND. A word on this clonotype: Which antigen it targets is not known. Within one base of it there is no much larger clone, and no base qualities were kept.

Sequenced sample: peripheral blood or thyroid tissue (not recorded which). The chain is made from TRBV19 and TRBJ2-1; 8 nucleotides in the junction match TRBD2. This receptor was obtained from an adult woman with Graves' disease, either hyperthyroidism or ophthalmopathy (not recorded which). This receptor carries the CDR3 CASSIIAGSIDEQFF. The nucleotide sequence is TGTGCCAGTAGTATCATAGCGGGATCTATCGATGAGCAGTTCTTC.